The subject of this entry is one T cell receptor beta chain. This specimen belongs to a study of shared clonotypes between healthy human individuals. About the research overall: The donor group consisted of two women and a few men, aged 18 to 49.

Ten immunoSEQ deep assay plates were used to sequence the DNA of unsorted PBMCs. In the authors' methods: Without quality scores, immunoSEQ junctional reads could not be filtered like full-length reads. Generated by immunoSEQ multiplex PCR, the TCRdb table keeps only in-frame clones and is missing some. V and J calls and clone size come straight from that table; D and trimming were deduced from the DNA. Of about 480,000 clones listed, about 80% are singletons. The study drew its donors from healthy HIV-negative adults without recent acute infections or vaccinations. The TCR comes from a woman between 35 and 50 years old in good health. Some clones in this sample may be carry-over from other donors' samples. The sequenced sample was PBMCs.

For the CDR3, the DNA is TGTGCCAGCAGCCTGGGACAGGGGAATGAAAAACTGTTTTTT. Translating gives CASSLGQGNEKLFF. V is TRBV4-2 and J is TRBJ1-4, with TRBD1 matching over 10 bases. CDR3 length: 14 residues. V gave up 4 bases and J gave up 5 bases; unmatched junction bases: 1. CDR1 and CDR2 (germline): LGHNA, YNFKEQ.